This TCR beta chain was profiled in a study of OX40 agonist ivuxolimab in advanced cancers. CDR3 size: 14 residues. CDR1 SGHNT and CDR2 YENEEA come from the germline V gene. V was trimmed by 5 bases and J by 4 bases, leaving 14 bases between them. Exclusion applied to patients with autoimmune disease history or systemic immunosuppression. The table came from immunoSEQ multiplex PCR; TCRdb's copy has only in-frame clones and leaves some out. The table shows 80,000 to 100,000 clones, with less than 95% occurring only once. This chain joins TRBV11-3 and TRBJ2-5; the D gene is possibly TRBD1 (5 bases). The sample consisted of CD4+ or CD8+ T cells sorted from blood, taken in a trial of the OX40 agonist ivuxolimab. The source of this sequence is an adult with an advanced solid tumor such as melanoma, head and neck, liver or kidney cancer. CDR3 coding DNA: TGTGCCAGCAGCCGAACCAGGGTAGGAGAGACCCAGTACTTC. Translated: CASSRTRVGETQYF.